The 15 T cell receptor beta chains given below trace back to one sample, sequenced in a study of blood T cell repertoires in COVID-19. Libraries were prepared by immunoSEQ multiplex PCR; TCRdb keeps only in-frame clonotypes and omits some of them. The profile shows 50,000 to 65,000 clones, roughly 92% of them singletons. Specimen: peripheral blood. The receptors were gathered from a human donor in a cohort sampled during active COVID-19.

This chain links TRBV5-6 with TRBJ2-5; 8 bases align to TRBD2. The CDR3 spans 11 residues. Trimming took 4 bases from V and 13 from J; bases not matched to a gene: 6. The germline V gene has CDR1 SGHDT and CDR2 YYEEEE. The CDR3 loop reads CASSPGRVLYF. In DNA, the CDR3 is TGTGCCAGCAGCCCCGGGAGGGTCCTGTACTTC.

The chain links TRBV19 to TRBJ2-1; 8 bases match TRBD1. CDR1 is LNHDA and CDR2 is SQIVND in the germline V gene (reference sequence). Trimming took 5 bases from V and 7 from J; bases not matched to a gene: 10. CDR3 length: 15 amino acids. The CDR3 region is CASSPQGAGLNEQFF. Here the CDR3 DNA reads TGTGCCAGTAGTCCCCAGGGGGCGGGATTAAATGAGCAGTTCTTC.

The chain links TRBV2 to TRBJ2-5, with D tentatively TRBD2 (6 bases). This CDR3 has 13 amino acids. Germline V gene lookup returns CDR1 SNHLY and CDR2 FYNNEI. Trimming pared 4 bases from V and 7 bases from J, leaving 13 bases between. The CDR3 reads CASSGGPGGTQYF. DNA for the CDR3: TGTGCCAGCAGTGGAGGGCCCGGGGGGACCCAGTACTTC.

V gene TRBV9 combines with J gene TRBJ1-4; the D is unclear. Per the germline V gene, CDR1 is SGDLS and CDR2 is YYNGEE. Trimming pared 5 bases from V and 0 bases from J, leaving 14 bases between. The CDR3 spans 16 residues. DNA for the CDR3: TGTGCCAGCAGTGCTTGGTCGGGATCAACTAATGAAAAACTGTTTTTT. It translates to CASSAWSGSTNEKLFF.

This chain uses TRBV5-4 with TRBJ1-2; weak D call: TRBD1 (6 bases). Germline V gives CDR1 SGHNT, CDR2 YYREEE (reference sequence). Trimming left V 0 bases short and J 2 bases short, with 14 bases between. There are 16 residues in the CDR3. CDR3 amino acids: CASSLAQGTGNYGYTF. CDR3 DNA: TGTGCCAGCAGCTTGGCCCAGGGGACCGGAAACTATGGCTACACCTTC.

This clone was seen a single time. The genes are TRBV30 and TRBJ1-2, with a possible D match to TRBD1 (5 bases). Germline lookup yields CDR1 GTSNPN and CDR2 SVGIG (reference sequence). CDR3 length equals 14 residues. The V gene lost 0 bases and the J gene lost 5 bases, with 13 bases spanning the gap. The CDR3 spells CAWSVEGWPYGYTF. The CDR3 nucleotides read TGTGCCTGGAGTGTGGAGGGGTGGCCTTATGGCTACACCTTC. Supplemented by reference TRBV30 and TRBJ1-2, the full variable domain reads SQTIHQWPATLVQPVGSPLSLECTVEGTSNPNLYWYRQAAGRGLQLLFYSVGIGQISSEVPQNLSASRPQDRQFILSSKKLLLSDSGFYLCAWSVEGWPYGYTFGSGTRLTVV.

The chain couples TRBV6-5 to TRBJ2-1, with 12 positions matching TRBD2. With 7 bases clipped from V and 7 bases from J, the junction kept 8 bases outside the gene matches. The germline CDR1 and CDR2 sequences are MNHEY and SVGAGI. The CDR3 loop spans 15 amino acids. CDR3 in DNA: TGTGCCAGCAAACCCGGACTAGCGGGAAAAAATGAGCAGTTCTTC. Translation gives CASKPGLAGKNEQFF.

This sequence joins TRBV2 and TRBJ1-4, with unresolved D. Germline V gives CDR1 SNHLY, CDR2 FYNNEI. Deletions cut 8 bases from V and 8 bases from J, with 15 bases between. CDR3 size: 13 residues. CDR3 nucleotides: TGTGCCAGCTTGATCCGGGAAGGAGAAAAACTGTTTTTT. Amino acid sequence: CASLIREGEKLFF.

The chain links TRBV6-5 to TRBJ1-1, with D possibly TRBD1 on 6 matching bases. This CDR3 is 15 amino acids long. Germline V gene data show CDR1 as MNHEY and CDR2 as SVGAGI. V was trimmed by 7 bases and J by 4 bases, leaving 19 bases between them. CDR3 region: CASTFRLGASTEAFF. The CDR3 nucleotides are TGTGCCAGCACCTTCCGCCTGGGGGCCAGCACTGAAGCTTTCTTT.

About this clone: At the DNA level, this CDR3 is encoded by other sequences in the same sample as well. The chain employs TRBV15 and TRBJ1-5; D is undetermined. The CDR3 totals 15 residues. Germline V gives CDR1 LNHNV, CDR2 YYDKDF (reference sequence). Trimming cost V 0 bases and J 0 bases, with 6 bases left between them. CDR3 bases: TGTGCCACCAGCAGAGATCCAGGTAGCAATCAGCCCCAGCATTTT. It specifies CATSRDPGSNQPQHF.

The chain carries TRBV5-1 and TRBJ1-1; D is perhaps TRBD1 (5 bases). The length of the CDR3 is 12 residues. The V end lost 4 bases, the J end lost 5 bases, and 9 bases lay between the germline ends. Per the germline V gene, CDR1 is SGHRS and CDR2 is YFSETQ. CDR3 DNA: TGCGCCAGCAGCGCAGGGATGACTGAAGCTTTCTTT. It yields the protein CASSAGMTEAFF.

This sequence joins TRBV4-1 and TRBJ1-1; D is possibly TRBD1 (5 bases). The germline V gene encodes CDR1 MGHRA and CDR2 YSYEKL. The CDR3 runs to 15 residues. Trimming took 1 base from V and 2 from J, leaving 11 bases between them. The CDR3 DNA sequence: TGCGCCAGCAGCCAAGTCCTAGGGGTAAACACTGAAGCTTTCTTT. Translated: CASSQVLGVNTEAFF.

The chain links TRBV6-6 to TRBJ1-5; 10 bases map to TRBD1. J lost 5 bases, V lost 5 bases, and 9 bases had no gene match. Germline CDR1 reads MNHNY; CDR2 reads SVGAGI (reference sequence). The CDR3 covers 16 residues. CDR3: CASSGQGGDTDQPQHF. The CDR3 nucleotides are TGTGCCAGCAGTGGACAGGGGGGAGATACAGATCAGCCCCAGCATTTT.

The V and J genes are TRBV7-6 and TRBJ2-1; the D gene is possibly TRBD2 (6 bases). Trimming pared 4 bases from V and 3 bases from J, leaving 10 bases between. Germline loops: CDR1 SGHVS, CDR2 FNYEAQ. The CDR3 spans 14 residues. As DNA, the CDR3 is TGTGCCAGCAGCTACGGGGGAGACTACAATGAGCAGTTCTTC. Protein: CASSYGGDYNEQFF.

The chain carries TRBV6-2 or TRBV6-3 and TRBJ1-2; tentative D call: TRBD1 (6 bases). The CDR3 extends over 13 amino acids. The germline V gene has CDR1 MNHEY and CDR2 SVGEGT. Deletions cut 5 bases from V and 0 bases from J, with 7 bases between. The CDR3 sequence is CASSRTANYGYTF. The DNA of the CDR3 is TGTGCCAGCAGTCGGACAGCTAACTATGGCTACACCTTC.